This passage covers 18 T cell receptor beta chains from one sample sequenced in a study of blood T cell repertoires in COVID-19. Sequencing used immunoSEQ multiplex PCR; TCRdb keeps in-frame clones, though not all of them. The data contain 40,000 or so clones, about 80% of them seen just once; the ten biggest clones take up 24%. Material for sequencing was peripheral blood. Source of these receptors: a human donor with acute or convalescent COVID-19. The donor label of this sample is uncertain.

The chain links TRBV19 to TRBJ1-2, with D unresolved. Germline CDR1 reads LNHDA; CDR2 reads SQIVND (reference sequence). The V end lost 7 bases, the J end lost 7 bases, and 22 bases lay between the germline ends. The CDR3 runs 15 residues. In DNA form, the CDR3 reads TGTGCCAGTACCCCCTTGGGAGGGCAAGGCGGTGGCTACACCTTC. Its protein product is CASTPLGGQGGGYTF.

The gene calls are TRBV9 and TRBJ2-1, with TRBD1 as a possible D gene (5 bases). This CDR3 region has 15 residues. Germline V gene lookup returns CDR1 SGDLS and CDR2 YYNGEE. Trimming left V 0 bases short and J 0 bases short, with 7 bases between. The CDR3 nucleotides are TGTGCCAGCAGCGTAGCGCAGGGCTCCTACAATGAGCAGTTCTTC. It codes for CASSVAQGSYNEQFF.

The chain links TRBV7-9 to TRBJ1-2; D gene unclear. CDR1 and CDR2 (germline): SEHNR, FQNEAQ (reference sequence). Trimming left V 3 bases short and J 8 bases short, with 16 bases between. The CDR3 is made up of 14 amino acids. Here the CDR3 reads CASSFNTGIIGYTF. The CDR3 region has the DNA TGTGCCAGCAGCTTTAATACGGGGATTATCGGCTACACCTTC.

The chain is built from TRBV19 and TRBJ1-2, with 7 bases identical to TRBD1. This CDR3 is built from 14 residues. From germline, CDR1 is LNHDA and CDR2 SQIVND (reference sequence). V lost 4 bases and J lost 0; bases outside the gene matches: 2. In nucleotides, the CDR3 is TGTGCCAGTAGTACAGGGACAGCTAACTATGGCTACACCTTC. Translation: CASSTGTANYGYTF.

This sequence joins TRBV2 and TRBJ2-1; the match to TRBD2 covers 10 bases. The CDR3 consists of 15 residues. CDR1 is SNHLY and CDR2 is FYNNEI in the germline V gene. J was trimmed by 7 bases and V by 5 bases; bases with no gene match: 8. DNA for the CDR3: TGTGCCAGCAGTATTAGCGGGGGGAAGGCGAATGAGCAGTTCTTC. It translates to CASSISGGKANEQFF.

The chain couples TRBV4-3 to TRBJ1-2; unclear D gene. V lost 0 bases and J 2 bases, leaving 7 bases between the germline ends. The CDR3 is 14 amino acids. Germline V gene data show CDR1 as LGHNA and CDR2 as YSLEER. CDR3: CASSQEARNYGYTF. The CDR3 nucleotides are TGCGCCAGCAGCCAAGAAGCTCGAAACTATGGCTACACCTTC.

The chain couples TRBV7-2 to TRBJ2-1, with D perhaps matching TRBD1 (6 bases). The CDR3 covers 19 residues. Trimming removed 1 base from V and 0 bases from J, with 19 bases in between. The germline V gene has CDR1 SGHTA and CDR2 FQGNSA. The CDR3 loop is CASSLGTDNPSFSYNEQFF. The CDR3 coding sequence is TGTGCCAGCAGCTTAGGGACAGATAATCCCAGTTTCTCCTACAATGAGCAGTTCTTC.

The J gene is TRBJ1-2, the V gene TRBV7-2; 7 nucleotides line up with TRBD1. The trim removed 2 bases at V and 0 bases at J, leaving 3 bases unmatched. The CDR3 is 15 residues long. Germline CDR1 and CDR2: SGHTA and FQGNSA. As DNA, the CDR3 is TGTGCCAGCAGCTTATCAGGGACAGCTAACTATGGCTACACCTTC. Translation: CASSLSGTANYGYTF.

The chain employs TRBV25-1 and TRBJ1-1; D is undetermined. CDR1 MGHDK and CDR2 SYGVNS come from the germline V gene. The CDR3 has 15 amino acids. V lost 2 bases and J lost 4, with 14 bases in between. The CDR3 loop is CASSEPRSSPTEAFF. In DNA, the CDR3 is TGTGCCAGCAGTGAACCCCGGAGCAGCCCCACTGAAGCTTTCTTT.

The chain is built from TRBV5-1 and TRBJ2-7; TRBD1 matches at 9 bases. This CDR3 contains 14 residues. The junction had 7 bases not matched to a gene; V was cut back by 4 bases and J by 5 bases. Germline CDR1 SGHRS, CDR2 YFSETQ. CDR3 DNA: TGCGCCAGCAGCGAACCGGGACAGGGTCACGAGCAGTACTTC. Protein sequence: CASSEPGQGHEQYF.

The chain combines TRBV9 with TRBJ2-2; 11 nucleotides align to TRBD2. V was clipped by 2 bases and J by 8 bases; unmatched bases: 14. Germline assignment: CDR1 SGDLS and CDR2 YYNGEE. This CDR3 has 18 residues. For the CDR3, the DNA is TGTGCCAGCAGCGTTTCCACCTGGGCTAGCGGGAGGTCTGGGGAGCTGTTTTTT. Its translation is CASSVSTWASGRSGELFF.

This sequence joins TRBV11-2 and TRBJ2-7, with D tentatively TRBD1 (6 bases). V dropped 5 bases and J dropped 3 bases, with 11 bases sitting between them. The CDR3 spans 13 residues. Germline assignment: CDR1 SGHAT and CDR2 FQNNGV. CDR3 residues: CASSRDTLYEQYF. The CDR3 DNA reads TGTGCCAGCAGCAGGGACACCCTCTACGAGCAGTACTTC.

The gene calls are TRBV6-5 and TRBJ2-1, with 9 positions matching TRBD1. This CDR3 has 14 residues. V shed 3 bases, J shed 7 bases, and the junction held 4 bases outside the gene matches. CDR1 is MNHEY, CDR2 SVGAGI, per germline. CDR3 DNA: TGTGCCAGCAGTTATGACAGGGGGGGGAATGAGCAGTTCTTC. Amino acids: CASSYDRGGNEQFF.

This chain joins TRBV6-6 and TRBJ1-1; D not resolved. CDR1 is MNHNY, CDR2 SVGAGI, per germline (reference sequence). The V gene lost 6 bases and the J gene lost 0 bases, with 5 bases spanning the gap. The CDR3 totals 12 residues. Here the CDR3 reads CASSDMNTEAFF. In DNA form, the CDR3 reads TGTGCCAGCAGCGACATGAACACTGAAGCTTTCTTT.

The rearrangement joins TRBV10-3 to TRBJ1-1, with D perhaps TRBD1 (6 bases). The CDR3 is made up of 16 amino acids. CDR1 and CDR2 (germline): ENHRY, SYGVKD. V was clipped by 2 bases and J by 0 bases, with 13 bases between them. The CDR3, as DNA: TGTGCCATCAGTGAGGCGAAGGGGGGGATGAACACTGAAGCTTTCTTT. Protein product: CAISEAKGGMNTEAFF.

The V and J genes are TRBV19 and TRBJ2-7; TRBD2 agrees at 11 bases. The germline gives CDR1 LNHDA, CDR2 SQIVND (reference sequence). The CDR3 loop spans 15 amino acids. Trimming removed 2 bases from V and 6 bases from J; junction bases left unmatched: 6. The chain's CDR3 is CASSITSGRPSEQYF. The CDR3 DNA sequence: TGTGCCAGTAGTATAACTAGCGGGAGACCAAGCGAGCAGTACTTC.

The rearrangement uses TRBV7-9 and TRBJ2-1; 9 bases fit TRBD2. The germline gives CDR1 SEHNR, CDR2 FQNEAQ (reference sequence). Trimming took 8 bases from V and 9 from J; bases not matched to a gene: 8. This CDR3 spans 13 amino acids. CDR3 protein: CASPAGGVGEQFF. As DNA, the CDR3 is TGTGCCAGCCCAGCGGGGGGCGTCGGTGAGCAGTTCTTC.

The CDR3, as DNA: TGCGCCAGCAGCTTGGCCCTTGAGGTTCAAACAGATACGCAGTATTTT. Protein sequence: CASSLALEVQTDTQYF. The chain combines TRBV5-1 with TRBJ2-3, with D hard to call. V was pared by 0 bases and J by 3 bases, with 14 bases between. Germline CDR1 is SGHRS and CDR2 is YFSETQ. The CDR3 sequence is 16 residues long.